What follows is one T cell receptor (beta chain) and its context. Its target is unknown. The table came from immunoSEQ multiplex PCR; TCRdb's copy has only in-frame clones and leaves some out. The data contain some 1,600,000 clones, under 99% of them singletons. This sample is part of a study of shared clonotypes between healthy human individuals. Whole-study context: Donors had three CD4 naive, three CD4 memory, two CD8 naive and one CD8 memory plate apiece.

Points from the study as a whole: Enrolling few donors narrowed the genetic and exposure-history diversity that was represented.

J was trimmed by 0 bases and V by 5 bases; bases with no gene match: 4. The CDR3 length is 15 residues. Germline values: CDR1 WSHSY, CDR2 SAAADI. Source material: naive CD4+ T cells sorted from blood. The sample's subset: CD45RA+ positively selected. The sequence came from a man aged 25-45 years in good health. The chain links TRBV10-2 to TRBJ1-5, with 7 bases matching TRBD1. The CDR3 nucleotides read TGCGCCAGCAGTTCGGGACAGCATAGCAATCAGCCCCAGCATTTT. It is translated as CASSSGQHSNQPQHF.